Each of the 16 T cell receptor beta chains below was sequenced from the same sample in a study of glioma-infiltrating T cells. The iRepertoire nested amplicon-rescue multiplex PCR amplified TCR alpha and beta CDR3s from RNA. TCRdb re-called the multiplex PCR reads through MiXCR, storing one row per CDR3 protein. The sample shows about 130,000 distinct CDR3 sequences, around a quarter of them seen only once. Input material: glioma tissue, nonneoplastic brain tissue, or PBMCs (not recorded which). The receptors were gathered from a human donor with low-grade glioma or glioblastoma, undergoing nonglioma brain surgery, or in good health (not recorded which).

The V and J genes are TRBV7-9 and TRBJ2-7; D not certain. This CDR3 is 13 amino acids long. CDR1 and CDR2 from the germline V gene are SEHNR and FQNEAQ (reference sequence). Trimming took 2 bases from V and 7 from J, leaving 12 bases between them. CDR3 protein: CASSLSVWGEQYV. The DNA of the CDR3 is TGTGCCAGCAGCTTATCGGTCTGGGGTGAGCAGTACGTC.

The rearrangement uses TRBV27 and TRBJ1-1; D is unresolved. This CDR3 spans 12 amino acids. V lost 6 bases to trimming and J lost 6 bases, with 11 bases between them. CDR1 is MNHEY, CDR2 SMNVEV, per germline (reference sequence). CDR3 in DNA: TGTGCCAGCAGCACCTGCGGTTCTGAAGCTTTCTTT. Its protein product is CASSTCGSEAFF.

This clonotype was counted many times. This sequence joins TRBV6-1 and TRBJ2-7, with D possibly being TRBD1 or TRBD2 (5 bases each). This CDR3 is built from 14 residues. Trimming left V 6 bases short and J 0 bases short, with 12 bases between. The V gene's germline CDR1 is MNHNS and CDR2 SASEGT. The DNA of the CDR3 is TGTGCCAGCAGCCGGGGACGGAGCTCCTACGAGCAGTACGTC. It is translated as CASSRGRSSYEQYV.

At least ten counts were recorded for this clonotype. The chain couples TRBV20-1 to TRBJ2-3, with 8 bases lining up with TRBD2. The V and J ends lost 6 bases and 4 bases, in that order; junction bases with no gene match: 12. Germline CDR1 DFQATT, CDR2 SNEGSKA (reference sequence). The CDR3 is 15 amino acids. The CDR3 DNA sequence: TGCAGTGCCCAGCGGCAGACTAGCGACCCAGATACGCAGTATTTT. Amino acid sequence: CSAQRQTSDPDTQYF.

The chain joins TRBV28 to TRBJ2-5, with no clear D. The ends were cut back, 2 bases at V and 1 base at J, with 8 bases in the middle. The germline V gene has CDR1 MDHEN and CDR2 SYDVKM. The CDR3 runs 14 residues. The CDR3 loop is CASSLTFGQETQYF. DNA of the CDR3: TGTGCCAGCAGTTTAACTTTTGGCCAAGAGACCCAGTACTTC.

With regard to this clonotype: A single base separates this from a much larger clone, so it may be a read error. The rearrangement uses TRBV25-1 and TRBJ1-1; TRBD1 is a possible D gene (5 bases). Germline values: CDR1 MGHDK, CDR2 SYGVNS. This CDR3 has 12 amino acids. The CDR3 loop is CSSSFQGIEAFF. CDR3 DNA: TGTTCCAGCAGTTTTCAGGGAATTGAAGCTTTCTTT.

This sequence joins TRBV19 and TRBJ1-1; the D gene is possibly TRBD1 (5 bases). V was shortened by 3 bases and J by 7 bases, with 12 bases between the two germline ends. The CDR3 covers 13 residues. Germline V gene sequence: CDR1 LNHDA, CDR2 SQIVND (reference sequence). In DNA form, the CDR3 reads TGTGCCAGTAGTATCTGGGGGGAAAATGAAGCTTTCTTT. Translating gives CASSIWGENEAFF.

The chain recombines TRBV14 with TRBJ1-5; no reliable D call. The germline V and J ends were trimmed by 3 bases and 4 bases, with 4 bases remaining between them. Germline V gives CDR1 SGHDN, CDR2 FVKESK. The CDR3 is 12 residues long. CDR3 in amino acids: CASSQVNQPQHF. CDR3 coding DNA: TGTGCCAGCAGCCAGGTTAATCAGCCCCAGCATTTT.

Notes on this clonotype: A single base separates this from a much larger clone, so it may be a read error. The chain combines TRBV6-5 with TRBJ2-3; D call uncertain. The V end lost 11 bases, the J end lost 6 bases, and 12 bases lay between the germline ends. CDR1 and CDR2 from the germline V gene are MNHEY and SVGAGI. The CDR3 consists of 11 residues. CDR3 nucleotide sequence: TGTGCCGGCGGAATGTCGGATACGCAGTATTTT. Its protein is CAGGMSDTQYF.

This clonotype was counted many times. The rearrangement links TRBV12-3 or TRBV12-4 to TRBJ1-5, with D perhaps matching TRBD1 (6 bases). The CDR3 is made up of 13 amino acids. With 7 bases removed from V and 2 bases from J, the gap between germline ends came to 9 bases. CDR3 region: CASNRQGNQPQHF. The CDR3 DNA sequence: TGTGCCAGCAATCGACAGGGCAATCAGCCCCAGCATTTT.

Of note for this clonotype: The germline gene is not matched at one end of the junction; a read error may be the cause. The V and J genes are TRBV24-1 and TRBJ2-5; TRBD1 matches 9 bases. This CDR3 is 16 amino acids long. Germline CDR1 and CDR2: KGHDR and SFDVKD. The CDR3 region has the DNA TGTGCCACCAGTGAACAGGGGGCGAGGTACCAAGACACCCAGTACTTC. Encoded protein: CATSEQGARYQDTQYF.

This chain links TRBV7-9 with TRBJ2-7; TRBD1 agrees at 9 bases. This CDR3 has 14 residues. The V gene end was trimmed by 6 bases and the J gene end by 2 bases; junction bases not matched to a gene: 5. Germline-derived CDR1 and CDR2 are SEHNR and FQNEAQ (reference sequence). The CDR3 region is CASSPGQGAYEQYV. The CDR3 region has the DNA TGTGCCAGCAGTCCGGGACAGGGAGCCTACGAGCAGTACGTC.

This clonotype was seen only a few times. The chain links TRBV28 to TRBJ1-1; no reliable D call. The CDR3 length is 15 residues. The V end was cut by 2 bases, the J end by 1 base, with 11 bases between. Germline V gene sequence: CDR1 MDHEN, CDR2 SYDVKM. The CDR3 reads CASSLSQVQNTEAFF. CDR3 bases: TGTGCCAGCAGTTTAAGTCAGGTCCAGAACACTGAAGCTTTCTTT.

The sample holds a few counts of this clonotype. At one of its ends the junction is not consistent with the germline gene, which may arise from a read error. This rearrangement joins TRBV7-6 to TRBJ2-2; 7 bases agree with TRBD1. The CDR3 covers 15 residues. Germline lookup yields CDR1 SGHVS and CDR2 FNYEAQ. The CDR3 region is CASSPTGNRAGELFF. The DNA of the CDR3 is TGTGCTAGCAGCCCGACAGGGAATCGCGCCGGGGAGCTGTTTTTT.

The gene calls are TRBV2 and TRBJ1-4; no clear D. Trimming took off 2 bases at V and 0 bases at J, with 10 bases between the two ends. There are 16 residues in the CDR3. Germline V CDR1 and CDR2: SNHLY, FYNNEI. This CDR3 is CASSEFTGPTNEKLFF. The CDR3 region has the DNA TGTGCCAGCAGTGAATTCACCGGGCCAACTAATGAAAAACTGTTTTTT.

Notes on this clonotype: Being one base from a much bigger clone, this may be a read error. The chain carries TRBV6-1 and TRBJ1-1, with a possible D match to TRBD1 (6 bases). Per the germline V gene, CDR1 is MNHNS and CDR2 is SASEGT. The CDR3 consists of 14 residues. CDR3 coding DNA: TGTGCCAGCTCACATGGGGGGCAAAACACTGAAACTTTCTTT. Translation gives CASSHGGQNTETFF.